Listed below are T cell receptor beta chains from one sample, sequenced in a study of blood T cell repertoires in COVID-19. TCRdb keeps only in-frame clones here, not all; method: immunoSEQ multiplex PCR. The table has about 170,000 clones, about 85% seen once. The specimen was peripheral blood. The receptors shown here come from an older woman with COVID-19, enrolled during active disease. Each CDR3 is given with its conserved first and last residue. The D gene is left open where the match is weak. Size tells how often a clone was seen (once, few, many) or the class of an expanded clone, and some rows leave it out.

D gene | J gene | V gene | clone size | CDR3 protein | CDR3 DNA
NA | TRBJ1-5 | TRBV10-1 | few | CASSEDGDGQPQHF | TGCGCCAGCAGTGAGGACGGGGATGGTCAGCCCCAGCATTTT
TRBD2 | TRBJ2-7 | TRBV10-3 | NA | CAMGGTNPYEQYF | TGTGCCATGGGGGGGACTAACCCCTACGAGCAGTACTTC
TRBD2 | TRBJ2-2 | TRBV5-1 | NA | CASSFREADTGELFF | TGCGCCAGCAGCTTCCGGGAGGCCGACACCGGGGAGCTGTTTTTT
TRBD1 | TRBJ2-7 | TRBV7-6 | NA | CASSLGQGREYEQYF | TGTGCCAGCAGCTTAGGACAGGGTCGGGAATACGAGCAGTACTTC
NA | TRBJ1-2 | TRBV2 | NA | CASSRTPNYGYTF | TGTGCCAGCAGCCGGACACCAAACTATGGCTACACCTTC
TRBD2 | TRBJ2-7 | TRBV9 | NA | CASSPQPSGSSYEQYF | TGTGCCAGCAGCCCCCAGCCTAGCGGTAGCTCCTACGAGCAGTACTTC
NA | TRBJ2-3 | TRBV7-3 | NA | CASSQYRNADTQYF | TGTGCCAGCAGCCAGTACAGGAACGCAGATACGCAGTATTTT
TRBD1 | TRBJ1-1 | TRBV19 | NA | CASSIRGQGRTEAFF | TGTGCCAGTAGTATCCGGGGACAGGGCCGGACTGAAGCTTTCTTT
TRBD2 | TRBJ2-3 | TRBV5-1 | NA | CASSLGTSGNTQYF | TGCGCCAGCAGCTTGGGGACTAGCGGAAATACGCAGTATTTT
NA | TRBJ2-7 | TRBV7-9 | NA | CASSSTVYEQYF | TGTGCCAGCAGCTCGACAGTTTACGAGCAGTACTTC
NA | TRBJ1-6 | TRBV19 | NA | CASSTARDNSPLHF | TGTGCCAGTAGTACTGCACGAGATAATTCACCCCTCCACTTT
NA | TRBJ1-5 | TRBV6-5 | once | CASSYIIRPQHF | TGTGCCAGCAGTTATATAATCAGGCCCCAGCATTTT
TRBD1 | TRBJ1-3 | TRBV5-1 | NA | CASSFTGTGAGNTIYF | TGCGCCAGCAGCTTCACCGGGACAGGCGCGGGAAACACCATATATTTT
TRBD1 | TRBJ2-1 | TRBV6-5 | NA | CASSPGQTYNEQFF | TGTGCCAGCAGCCCGGGACAGACTTACAATGAGCAGTTCTTC
NA | TRBJ1-2 | TRBV10-3 | NA | CAISESRGYGYTF | TGTGCCATCAGTGAGTCCCGCGGATATGGCTACACCTTC
TRBD1 | TRBJ2-5 | TRBV6-5 | NA | CASRLTGAGTETQYF | TGTGCCAGCAGGTTGACAGGGGCAGGGACGGAGACCCAGTACTTC
NA | TRBJ1-2 | TRBV6-5 | NA | CASSPSWGDYGYTF | TGTGCCAGCAGTCCTTCCTGGGGGGACTATGGCTACACCTTC
NA | TRBJ2-7 | TRBV19 | NA | CASSHNPTGFGYEQYF | TGTGCCAGTAGTCATAATCCTACAGGGTTCGGCTACGAGCAGTACTTC
NA | TRBJ2-1 | TRBV30 | NA | CAWSSGALYNEQFF | TGTGCCTGGAGTAGCGGAGCTCTATACAATGAGCAGTTCTTC
NA | TRBJ1-6 | TRBV6-6 | NA | CASSNTGPYNSPLHF | TGTGCCAGCAGCAACACAGGGCCCTATAATTCACCCCTCCACTTT
NA | TRBJ2-7 | TRBV3-1/TRBV3-2 | NA | CASSQERDYEQYF | TGTGCCAGCAGCCAAGAACGGGACTACGAGCAGTACTTC
NA | TRBJ2-4 | TRBV18 | NA | CASSPIIAKNIQYF | TGTGCCAGCTCACCAATCATAGCCAAAAACATTCAGTACTTC
TRBD1 | TRBJ1-1 | TRBV18 | NA | CASTTGGPEAFF | TGTGCCAGCACTACAGGGGGCCCTGAAGCTTTCTTT
NA | TRBJ1-6 | TRBV6-1 | NA | CASSEKANSPLHF | TGTGCCAGCAGTGAAAAAGCGAATTCACCCCTCCACTTT